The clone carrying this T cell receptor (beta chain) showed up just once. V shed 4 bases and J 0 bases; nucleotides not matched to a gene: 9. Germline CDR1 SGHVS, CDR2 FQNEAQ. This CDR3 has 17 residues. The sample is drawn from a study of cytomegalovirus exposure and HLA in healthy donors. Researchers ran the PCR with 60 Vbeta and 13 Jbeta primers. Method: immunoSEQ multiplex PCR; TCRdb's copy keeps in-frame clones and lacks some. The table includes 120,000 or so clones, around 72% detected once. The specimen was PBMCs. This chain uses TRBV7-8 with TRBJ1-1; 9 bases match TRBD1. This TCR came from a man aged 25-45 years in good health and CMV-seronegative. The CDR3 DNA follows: TGTGCCAGCAGCTCTAGAACAGGGGGCCTCATGAACACTGAAGCTTTCTTT. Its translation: CASSSRTGGLMNTEAFF.